This T cell receptor (beta chain) originates from a study of cytomegalovirus exposure and HLA in healthy donors. The CDR3 has 15 amino acids. The germline V gene has CDR1 GTSNPN and CDR2 SVGIG (reference sequence). V lost 6 bases, J lost 4 bases, and 12 bases stayed unmatched. Clones were read by immunoSEQ multiplex PCR, and TCRdb kept only the in-frame ones, dropping some. The sample lists about 250,000 clones, roughly 87% occurring once. The clonotype comes from a man aged 18 to 29 in good health and CMV-seropositive. The genes are TRBV30 and TRBJ1-2, with 9 bases identical to TRBD1. The sample consisted of PBMCs. CDR3 DNA: TGTGCCTGCCGCCCCTGGACAGGGGATCGCTATGGCTACACCTTC. Encoded protein: CACRPWTGDRYGYTF. Complete variable domain (other parts from reference TRBV30 and TRBJ1-2): SQTIHQWPATLVQPVGSPLSLECTVEGTSNPNLYWYRQAAGRGLQLLFYSVGIGQISSEVPQNLSASRPQDRQFILSSKKLLLSDSGFYLCACRPWTGDRYGYTFGSGTRLTVV.